This TCR beta chain appears in the sequencing data of a study of T cell responses to AZD1222 COVID-19 vaccine. Worth noting for this clone: Its antigen is still unknown.

Study conclusions and caveats: Clonal diversity may have been underestimated in mostly white British donors. Reports say nearly half of spike-specific TCRs go after unmutated variant regions.

The ends were cut back, 5 bases at V and 15 bases at J, with 25 bases in the middle. The CDR3 contains 15 residues. Germline V gives CDR1 SGHTA, CDR2 FQGNSA. Second doses at about 4 or about 12 weeks were pooled. Assay used: immunoSEQ multiplex PCR; TCRdb lists only in-frame clones, some missing. The sample includes about 93,000 clones, 80% to 90% of them seen just once. This sample comprised peripheral blood, obtained 28 days after the second AZD1222 dose. The TCR was taken from an adult who received the AZD1222 COVID-19 vaccine. The J gene is TRBJ1-4, the V gene TRBV7-2; D perhaps matches TRBD1 (5 bases). The CDR3 nucleotides read TGTGCCAGCAGCCAGTACGGACCGGGGCCCCACGAGTTGTTTTTT. The encoded protein is CASSQYGPGPHELFF. The full variable domain, completed using reference TRBV7-2 and TRBJ1-4, is GAGVSQSPSNKVTEKGKDVELRCDPISGHTALYWYRQSLGQGLEFLIYFQGNSAPDKSGLPSDRFSAERTGGSVSTLTIQRTQQEDSAVYLCASSQYGPGPHELFFGSGTQLSVL.